The next 30 T cell receptor beta chains were all read from a single sample in a study of cytomegalovirus exposure and HLA in healthy donors (TCRdb year 2017). Receptors were amplified or captured by the immunoSEQ multiplex PCR assay. A mixture of 60 forward primers for TCR Vbeta segments and 13 reverse primers for TCR Jbeta segments was used in the multiplex PCR. In TCRdb, the immuneACCESS table is reduced to in-frame sequences with V and J assigned. These tables do not hold every clone; where another copy was compared, an unresolved V gene accounts for under half, and the others remain unexplained. The sample table records more than 100,000 clones; 79% of these occur just once. Roughly 0.99% of the sample is in the top ten clones. Sequences were obtained from PBMCs. The receptors were gathered from a male donor in good health and CMV-seronegative.

The rearrangement links TRBV7-9 to TRBJ1-5, with 7 bases fitting TRBD1. Germline CDR1 reads SEHNR; CDR2 reads FQNEAQ (reference sequence). Unmatched junction bases numbered 4, after V lost 7 bases and J lost 7 bases. This CDR3 is built from 12 residues. The chain's CDR3 is CASNRGRQPQHF. In DNA form, the CDR3 reads TGTGCCAGCAACAGGGGCAGGCAGCCCCAGCATTTT.

With regard to this clone: The sample has other DNA sequences that encode this CDR3 too. The rearrangement joins TRBV18 to TRBJ2-5; D is perhaps TRBD1 (6 bases). This CDR3 has 13 residues. The V end lost 0 bases, the J end lost 5 bases, and 7 bases lay between the germline ends. Germline loops: CDR1 KGHSH, CDR2 LQKENI. The CDR3 nucleotides are TGTGCCAGCTCACCACCGGGGGCCGAGACCCAGTACTTC. Its translation is CASSPPGAETQYF.

The V gene is TRBV5-4, the J gene TRBJ2-2, with D tentatively TRBD1 (7 bases). Germline CDR1 reads SGHNT; CDR2 reads YYREEE (reference sequence). V was cut by 3 bases and J by 1 base, with 10 bases left in between. The CDR3 spans 15 residues. The CDR3 bases are TGTGCCAGCAGCTGGCGGGACAGGAACACCGGGGAGCTGTTTTTT. Translating gives CASSWRDRNTGELFF. Variable domain in full (rest from reference TRBV5-4 and TRBJ2-2): ETGVTQSPTHLIKTRGQQVTLRCSSQSGHNTVSWYQQALGQGPQFIFQYYREEENGRGNFPPRFSGLQFPNYSSELNVNALELDDSALYLCASSWRDRNTGELFFGEGSRLTVL.

The gene calls are TRBV7-9 and TRBJ2-7, with 13 bases identical to TRBD2. J lost 1 base, V lost 5 bases, and 11 bases had no gene match. This CDR3 has 18 amino acids. CDR1 SEHNR and CDR2 FQNEAQ come from the germline V gene (reference sequence). This CDR3 is CASSTRTSGGPVSYEQYF. In nucleotides, the CDR3 is TGTGCCAGCAGCACGCGGACTAGCGGGGGCCCGGTGTCCTACGAGCAGTACTTC.

The V call is TRBV5-5, the J call TRBJ2-7, with TRBD2 identical over 7 bases. This CDR3 spans 13 amino acids. Trimming at V came to 4 bases and at J to 7 bases, leaving 8 bases not matched to a gene. Germline V lookup: CDR1 SGHKS, CDR2 YYEKEE (reference sequence). The CDR3 DNA is TGTGCCAGCAGCCCCAACGGGGGGTTTGAGCAGTACTTC. Translating it yields CASSPNGGFEQYF.

V usage is TRBV9 and J usage is TRBJ1-1; D remains unclear. V gave up 4 bases and J gave up 4 bases, with 14 bases separating them. The CDR3 runs to 14 residues. Germline V CDR1 and CDR2: SGDLS, YYNGEE. This CDR3 reads CASSPVRYGTEAFF. CDR3 coding DNA: TGTGCCAGCAGCCCCGTTCGCTACGGCACTGAAGCTTTCTTT.

The chain links TRBV5-4 to TRBJ2-2; 9 bases align to TRBD2. In germline, CDR1 is SGHNT, CDR2 YYREEE (reference sequence). The trim removed 6 bases at V and 5 bases at J, leaving 11 bases unmatched. The CDR3 length is 16 residues. The CDR3 is CASTYRTAGGTGELFF. The CDR3 DNA is TGTGCCAGCACCTATCGGACAGCGGGGGGTACCGGGGAGCTGTTTTTT.

This chain joins TRBV18 and TRBJ2-3; D ambiguous. Trimming cost V 1 base and J 1 base, with 6 bases left between them. Per germline, CDR1 KGHSH and CDR2 LQKENI. This CDR3 comprises 14 residues. CDR3 DNA sequence: TGTGCCAGCTCACCACTCCGGGGCACAGATACGCAGTATTTT. It translates to CASSPLRGTDTQYF.

This clone occurred a few times. This chain joins TRBV11-1 and TRBJ1-5; D is perhaps TRBD1 (5 bases). Per the germline V gene, CDR1 is SGHAT and CDR2 is FQDESV (reference sequence). This CDR3 region has 15 residues. V lost 1 base and J 1 base, leaving 8 bases between the germline ends. This CDR3 is CASSLGQGSNQPQHF. The CDR3 DNA sequence: TGTGCCAGCAGCTTAGGGCAGGGAAGCAATCAGCCCCAGCATTTT.

The chain uses TRBV15 and TRBJ1-4; D possibly corresponds to TRBD1 (6 bases). V was pared by 0 bases and J by 3 bases, with 8 bases between. Per the germline V gene, CDR1 is LNHNV and CDR2 is YYDKDF (reference sequence). The CDR3 sequence is 15 residues long. The CDR3 DNA reads TGTGCCACCAGCAGAGAGGGGGCTTCTAATGAAAAACTGTTTTTT. The encoded protein is CATSREGASNEKLFF.

V gene TRBV7-2 combines with J gene TRBJ1-3; 7 bases are a match to TRBD1. Trimming at V came to 5 bases and at J to 2 bases, leaving 6 bases not matched to a gene. This CDR3 is 15 amino acids long. Germline CDR1 and CDR2: SGHTA and FQGNSA. The CDR3 DNA sequence: TGTGCCAGCAGCGACAGGGTGGTCCCTGGAAACACCATATATTTT. The encoded protein is CASSDRVVPGNTIYF.

The chain carries TRBV27 and TRBJ2-7, with 9 bases lining up with TRBD1. The CDR3 covers 17 residues. The ends lost 3 bases at V and 2 bases at J; junction bases unmatched: 11. The germline CDR1 and CDR2 sequences are MNHEY and SMNVEV (reference sequence). Here the CDR3 DNA reads TGTGCCAGCAGTTTTTGGCTCCGGGACAGGGACACCTACGAGCAGTACTTC. Its translation is CASSFWLRDRDTYEQYF.

V gene TRBV2 combines with J gene TRBJ1-2; TRBD1 is a possible D gene (5 bases). Trimming removed 2 bases from V and 2 bases from J, with 9 bases in between. This CDR3 is built from 14 residues. Germline CDR1 and CDR2: SNHLY and FYNNEI. The CDR3 reads CASSESGGNYGYTF. The CDR3 bases are TGTGCCAGCAGTGAAAGCGGGGGGAACTATGGCTACACCTTC.

The chain carries TRBV19 and TRBJ1-1; possible D gene TRBD1, 5 bases. With 8 bases removed from V and 5 bases from J, the gap between germline ends came to 18 bases. Germline V lookup: CDR1 LNHDA, CDR2 SQIVND (reference sequence). CDR3 length: 14 residues. CDR3 coding DNA: TGTGCCAGTCGCAGGGAGGGCGGGGAGACTGAAGCTTTCTTT. Its protein product is CASRREGGETEAFF.

V gene TRBV10-1 combines with J gene TRBJ2-7; 9 bases map to TRBD1. Germline CDR1 WNHNN, CDR2 SYGVQD (reference sequence). CDR3 size: 17 residues. J was trimmed by 3 bases and V by 6 bases; bases with no gene match: 15. The CDR3 region has the DNA TGCGCCAGCAGCGCGTCCTACTCCGGGACAGGGAGCTACGAGCAGTACTTC. Protein product: CASSASYSGTGSYEQYF.

This chain uses TRBV11-2 with TRBJ2-7; D is unresolved. Germline CDR1 and CDR2: SGHAT and FQNNGV. V lost 3 bases, J lost 3 bases, and 6 bases lay in between. CDR3 length equals 12 residues. The CDR3 protein is CASSLTRYEQYF. CDR3 bases: TGTGCCAGCAGCTTGACACGCTACGAGCAGTACTTC.

The chain combines TRBV4-1 with TRBJ1-5; D not resolved. The V end lost 4 bases, the J end lost 1 base, and 8 bases lay between the germline ends. The CDR3 runs 14 residues. Looked up from germline, CDR1 is MGHRA and CDR2 is YSYEKL. CDR3 region: CASSPGRSNQPQHF. CDR3 in DNA: TGCGCCAGCAGCCCGGGTAGGAGCAATCAGCCCCAGCATTTT.

This clone was detected many times. The chain employs TRBV4-3 and TRBJ2-3; TRBD2 matches at 9 bases. The CDR3 loop spans 15 amino acids. Trimming took 2 bases from V and 4 from J; bases not matched to a gene: 4. Germline CDR1 LGHNA, CDR2 YSLEER. The CDR3 region is CASSQTPSGADTQYF. CDR3 nucleotide sequence: TGCGCCAGCAGCCAAACGCCTAGCGGGGCAGATACGCAGTATTTT.

This chain joins TRBV11-2 and TRBJ1-5; tentatively, D is TRBD1 (6 bases). The V end was cut by 3 bases, the J end by 1 base, with 10 bases between. The CDR3 spans 15 residues. From germline, CDR1 is SGHAT and CDR2 FQNNGV. The DNA for the CDR3 is TGTGCCAGCAGCTTCCAGGGGAGAAGCAATCAGCCCCAGCATTTT. Translating gives CASSFQGRSNQPQHF.

This chain uses TRBV4-3 with TRBJ2-7, with D possibly TRBD1 on 6 matching bases. The CDR3 is 18 amino acids. The germline V gene has CDR1 LGHNA and CDR2 YSLEER. V was shortened by 0 bases and J by 6 bases, with 24 bases between the two germline ends. CDR3 in DNA: TGCGCCAGCAGCCAAGATCTCATAACAACAGGGTTGGGTTCCGAGCAGTACTTC. Translated: CASSQDLITTGLGSEQYF.

This clone has only one observation. The chain joins TRBV12-1 to TRBJ2-7; TRBD2 is taken as the D call from the table, unchecked against the DNA. TRBV12-1 is labeled a pseudogene. The CDR3 runs to 13 residues. For the CDR3, the DNA is TGTGCCAGCAGCTTTGTAAGCCCCTACGAGCAGTACTTC. Protein: CASSFVSPYEQYF.

With regard to this clone: Other DNA sequences of this sample code for an identical CDR3. The gene calls are TRBV5-4 and TRBJ1-2; 7 nucleotides align to TRBD1. V gave up 2 bases and J gave up 6 bases; unmatched junction bases: 7. Germline V gene sequence: CDR1 SGHNT, CDR2 YYREEE (reference sequence). The CDR3 spans 14 residues. This chain's CDR3 is CASSFGQENDGYTF. The CDR3 DNA reads as TGTGCCAGCAGCTTCGGACAGGAGAATGATGGCTACACCTTC. Variable domain in full (rest from reference TRBV5-4 and TRBJ1-2): ETGVTQSPTHLIKTRGQQVTLRCSSQSGHNTVSWYQQALGQGPQFIFQYYREEENGRGNFPPRFSGLQFPNYSSELNVNALELDDSALYLCASSFGQENDGYTFGSGTRLTVV.

The chain carries TRBV18 and TRBJ2-5, with D maybe TRBD1 (6 bases). The CDR3 is 15 amino acids. The V and J ends lost 2 bases and 1 base respectively, with 11 bases between them. The germline gives CDR1 KGHSH, CDR2 LQKENI. CDR3 region: CASSPTDSPQETQYF. DNA for the CDR3: TGTGCCAGCTCACCAACGGACAGCCCCCAAGAGACCCAGTACTTC.

The chain couples TRBV5-4 to TRBJ2-3; possibly TRBD2 for D (5 bases). Looked up from germline, CDR1 is SGHNT and CDR2 is YYREEE (reference sequence). V lost 0 bases and J lost 0, with 8 bases in between. The CDR3 loop spans 15 amino acids. The CDR3 coding sequence is TGTGCCAGCAGCTTGGGAAGAGGGAGCACAGATACGCAGTATTTT. Translation: CASSLGRGSTDTQYF.

CDR3 sequence: CAWSVLKREGPYEQYF. The CDR3 region has the DNA TGTGCCTGGAGTGTACTCAAGAGGGAAGGCCCCTACGAGCAGTACTTC. This chain uses TRBV30 with TRBJ2-7; a possible D gene is TRBD2 (5 bases). This CDR3 spans 16 amino acids. V was clipped by 0 bases and J by 2 bases, with 17 bases between them. CDR1 and CDR2 (germline): GTSNPN, SVGIG (reference sequence).

This chain connects TRBV6-5 to TRBJ2-7, with D possibly being TRBD2 (5 bases). The CDR3 extends over 14 amino acids. CDR1 is MNHEY, CDR2 SVGAGI, per germline. Trimming stripped 3 bases from V and 7 bases from J, with 16 bases between. The CDR3 sequence is CASSYPGSTGEQYF. CDR3 DNA: TGTGCCAGCAGTTATCCCGGGTCGACGGGGGAGCAGTACTTC.

V is TRBV4-2 and J is TRBJ1-5, with D uncertain. Germline V CDR1 and CDR2: LGHNA, YNFKEQ. The CDR3 length is 13 residues. V dropped 0 bases and J dropped 5 bases, with 5 bases sitting between them. The CDR3, as DNA: TGTGCCAGCAGCCAAGAATCCGATCAGCCCCAGCATTTT. It yields the protein CASSQESDQPQHF.

This clone was found a few times. The chain has TRBV19 and TRBJ1-1; tentatively, D is TRBD1 (5 bases). CDR1 and CDR2 from the germline V gene are LNHDA and SQIVND (reference sequence). With 6 bases removed from V and 3 bases from J, the gap between germline ends came to 17 bases. The CDR3 has 15 amino acids. Here the CDR3 reads CASRKNFAGDTEAFF. In DNA form, the CDR3 reads TGTGCCAGTAGAAAAAACTTCGCGGGGGACACTGAAGCTTTCTTT.

This chain uses TRBV7-6 with TRBJ2-3; 10 bases line up with TRBD2. J gave up 3 bases and V 5 bases, and 5 bases lay outside the gene matches. CDR1 and CDR2 from the germline V gene are SGHVS and FNYEAQ. This CDR3 has 15 residues. CDR3 bases: TGTGCCAGCAGCCTAACTAGCGGGGAGACAGATACGCAGTATTTT. This gives the protein CASSLTSGETDTQYF. Full variable domain (outside the CDR3, taken from reference TRBV7-6 and TRBJ2-3): GAGVSQSPRYKVTKRGQDVALRCDPISGHVSLYWYRQALGQGPEFLTYFNYEAQQDKSGLPNDRFSAERPEGSISTLTIQRTEQRDSAMYRCASSLTSGETDTQYFGPGTRLTVL.

The chain joins TRBV7-8 to TRBJ2-7, with TRBD1 matching 7 bases. Per the germline V gene, CDR1 is SGHVS and CDR2 is FQNEAQ. The CDR3 spans 14 residues. With 5 bases clipped from V and 3 bases from J, the junction kept 7 bases outside the gene matches. The CDR3 reads CASSPEGDSYEQYF. As DNA, the CDR3 is TGTGCCAGCAGCCCAGAGGGGGACAGCTACGAGCAGTACTTC.